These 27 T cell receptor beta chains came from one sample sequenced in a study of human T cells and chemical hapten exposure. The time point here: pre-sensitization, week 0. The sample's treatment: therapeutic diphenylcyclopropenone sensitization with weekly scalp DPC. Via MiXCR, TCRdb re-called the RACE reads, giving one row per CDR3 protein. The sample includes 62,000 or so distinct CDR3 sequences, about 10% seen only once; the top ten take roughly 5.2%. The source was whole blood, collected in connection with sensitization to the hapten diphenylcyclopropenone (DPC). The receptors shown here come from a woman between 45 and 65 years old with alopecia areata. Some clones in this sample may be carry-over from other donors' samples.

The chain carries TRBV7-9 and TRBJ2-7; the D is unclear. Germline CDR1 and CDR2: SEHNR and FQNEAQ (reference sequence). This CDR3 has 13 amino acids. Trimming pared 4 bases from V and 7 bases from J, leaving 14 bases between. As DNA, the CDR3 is TGTGCCAGCAGCTCCAACGCACTCTCGGAGCAGTACTTC. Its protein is CASSSNALSEQYF.

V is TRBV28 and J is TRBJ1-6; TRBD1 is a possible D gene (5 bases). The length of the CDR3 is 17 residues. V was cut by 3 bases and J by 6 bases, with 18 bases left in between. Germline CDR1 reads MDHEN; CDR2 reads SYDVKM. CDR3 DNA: TGTGCCAGCAGTTTCCCTCAGGGCGTCAAATTTAATTCACCCCTCCACTTT. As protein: CASSFPQGVKFNSPLHF.

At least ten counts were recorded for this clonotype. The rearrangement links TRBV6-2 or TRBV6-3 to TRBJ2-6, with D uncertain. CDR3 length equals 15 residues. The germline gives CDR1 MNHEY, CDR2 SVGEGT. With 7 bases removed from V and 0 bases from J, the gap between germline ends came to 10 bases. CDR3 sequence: CASKAGPSGANVLTF. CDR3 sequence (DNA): TGTGCCAGCAAGGCAGGACCCTCTGGGGCCAACGTCCTGACTTTC.

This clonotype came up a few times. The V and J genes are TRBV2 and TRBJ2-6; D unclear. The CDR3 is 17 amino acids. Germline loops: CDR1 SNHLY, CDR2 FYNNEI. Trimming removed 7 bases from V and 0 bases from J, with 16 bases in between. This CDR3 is CASNKDGASSGANVLTF. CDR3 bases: TGTGCCAGCAATAAGGACGGTGCCAGCTCTGGGGCCAACGTCCTGACTTTC.

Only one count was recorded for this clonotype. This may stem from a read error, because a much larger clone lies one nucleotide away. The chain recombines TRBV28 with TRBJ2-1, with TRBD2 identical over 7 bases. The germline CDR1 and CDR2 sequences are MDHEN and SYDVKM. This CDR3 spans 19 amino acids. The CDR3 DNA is TGTGCCAGCAGTTTCAACCTGCGACTAGCACCGAGCTCCTACATTGAGCAGTTCTTC. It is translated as CASSFNLRLAPSSYIEQFF.

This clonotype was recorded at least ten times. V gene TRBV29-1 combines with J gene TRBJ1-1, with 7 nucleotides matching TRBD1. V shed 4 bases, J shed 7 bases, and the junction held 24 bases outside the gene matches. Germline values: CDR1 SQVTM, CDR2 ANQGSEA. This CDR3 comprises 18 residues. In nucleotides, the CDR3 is TGCAGCGTTGTTGCCCTCTCGCCGGGACAGATCTTTGTTGGTGAAGCTTTCTTT. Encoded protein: CSVVALSPGQIFVGEAFF.

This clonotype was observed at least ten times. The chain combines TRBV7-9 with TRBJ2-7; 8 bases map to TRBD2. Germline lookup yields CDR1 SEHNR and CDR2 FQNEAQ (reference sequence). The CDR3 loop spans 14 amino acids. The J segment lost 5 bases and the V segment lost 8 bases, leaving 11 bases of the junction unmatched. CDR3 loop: CASPGGAGSDEQYF. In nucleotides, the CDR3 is TGTGCCAGCCCGGGGGGGGCGGGATCGGACGAGCAGTACTTC.

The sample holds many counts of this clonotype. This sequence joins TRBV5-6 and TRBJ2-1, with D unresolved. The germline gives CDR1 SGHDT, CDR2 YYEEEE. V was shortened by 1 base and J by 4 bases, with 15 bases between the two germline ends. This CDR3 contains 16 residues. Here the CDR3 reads CASSLRSTRLYNEQFF. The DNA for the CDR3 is TGTGCCAGCAGCTTGAGAAGTACCCGACTTTACAATGAGCAGTTCTTC.

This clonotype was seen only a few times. The CDR3 DNA is TGTGCCAGCAGCTTTGTCAGCGCGAACACCGGGGAGCTGTTTTTT. It codes for CASSFVSANTGELFF. V is TRBV7-2 and J is TRBJ2-2, with D unclear. Germline values: CDR1 SGHTA, CDR2 FQGNSA. This CDR3 region has 15 residues. V was trimmed by 3 bases and J by 0 bases, leaving 8 bases between them.

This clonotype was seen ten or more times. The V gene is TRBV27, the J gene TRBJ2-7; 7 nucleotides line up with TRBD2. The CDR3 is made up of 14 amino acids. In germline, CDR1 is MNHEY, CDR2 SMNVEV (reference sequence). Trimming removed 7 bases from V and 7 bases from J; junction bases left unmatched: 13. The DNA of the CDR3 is TGTGCCAGCACCAGATTAGACCGGGAGGAGGAGCAGTACTTC. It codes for CASTRLDREEEQYF.

The CDR3 nucleotides are TGTGCCAGCTCACCAACCGTGGGGGTCTCTGGAAACACCATATATTTT. As protein: CASSPTVGVSGNTIYF. The chain joins TRBV18 to TRBJ1-3; D might be TRBD1 (5 bases). The CDR3 covers 16 residues. The germline V gene has CDR1 KGHSH and CDR2 LQKENI. V dropped 2 bases and J dropped 0 bases, with 11 bases sitting between them.

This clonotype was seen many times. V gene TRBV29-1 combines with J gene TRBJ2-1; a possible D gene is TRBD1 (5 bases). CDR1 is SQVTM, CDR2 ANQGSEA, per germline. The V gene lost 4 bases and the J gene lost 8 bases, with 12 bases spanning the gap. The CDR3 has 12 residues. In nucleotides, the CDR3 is TGCAGCGTTGGTGGGATAGGGGATGAGCAGTTCTTC. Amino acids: CSVGGIGDEQFF.

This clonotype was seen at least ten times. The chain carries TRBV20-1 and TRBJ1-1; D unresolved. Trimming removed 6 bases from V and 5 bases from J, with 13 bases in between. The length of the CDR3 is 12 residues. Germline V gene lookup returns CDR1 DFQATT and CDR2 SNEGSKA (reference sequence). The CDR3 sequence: CSALVVGTEAFF. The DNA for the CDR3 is TGCAGTGCATTAGTAGTCGGGACTGAAGCTTTCTTT.

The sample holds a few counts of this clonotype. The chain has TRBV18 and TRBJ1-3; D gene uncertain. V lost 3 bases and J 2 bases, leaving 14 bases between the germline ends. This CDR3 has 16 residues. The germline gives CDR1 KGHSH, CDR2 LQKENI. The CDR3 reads CASSPRSDGTGNTIYF. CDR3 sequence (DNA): TGTGCCAGCTCACCTCGCTCCGACGGCACTGGAAACACCATATATTTT.

The CDR3 spells CSGWPLGQGEQFF. Written as DNA, the CDR3 is TGCAGCGGCTGGCCCCTAGGTCAGGGTGAGCAGTTCTTC. This rearrangement joins TRBV29-1 to TRBJ2-1, with a possible D match to TRBD1 (5 bases). Per the germline V gene, CDR1 is SQVTM and CDR2 is ANQGSEA. This CDR3 contains 13 residues. V was trimmed by 7 bases and J by 9 bases, leaving 19 bases between them.

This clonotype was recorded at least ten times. Here the CDR3 reads CASSLQLAYEQYF. CDR3 DNA: TGTGCCAGCAGTTTACAATTAGCCTACGAGCAGTACTTC. The V and J genes are TRBV27 and TRBJ2-7; D gene unclear. This CDR3 contains 13 residues. The V end lost 2 bases, the J end lost 2 bases, and 7 bases lay between the germline ends. Germline CDR1 and CDR2: MNHEY and SMNVEV (reference sequence).

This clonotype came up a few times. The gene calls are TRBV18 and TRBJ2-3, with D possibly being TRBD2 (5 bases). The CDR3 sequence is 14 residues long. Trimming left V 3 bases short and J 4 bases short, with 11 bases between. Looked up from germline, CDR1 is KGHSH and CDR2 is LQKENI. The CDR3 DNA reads TGTGCCAGCTCACCGGGAGTAGCTGCAGATACGCAGTATTTT. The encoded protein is CASSPGVAADTQYF. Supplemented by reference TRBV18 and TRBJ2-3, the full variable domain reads NAGVMQNPRHLVRRRGQEARLRCSPMKGHSHVYWYRQLPEEGLKFMVYLQKENIIDESGMPKERFSAEFPKEGPSILRIQQVVRGDSAAYFCASSPGVAADTQYFGPGTRLTVL.

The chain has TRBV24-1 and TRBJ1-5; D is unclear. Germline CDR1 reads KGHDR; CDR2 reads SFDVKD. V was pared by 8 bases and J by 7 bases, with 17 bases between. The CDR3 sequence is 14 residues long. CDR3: CATTGPQVVQPQHF. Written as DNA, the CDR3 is TGTGCCACCACTGGGCCACAAGTCGTCCAGCCCCAGCATTTT.

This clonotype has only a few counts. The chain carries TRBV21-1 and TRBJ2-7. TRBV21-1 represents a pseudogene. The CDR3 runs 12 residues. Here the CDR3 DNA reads TGTGCCAGCAGCAAAGGGCAGGAACGTGAGTACTTC. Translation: CASSKGQEREYF.

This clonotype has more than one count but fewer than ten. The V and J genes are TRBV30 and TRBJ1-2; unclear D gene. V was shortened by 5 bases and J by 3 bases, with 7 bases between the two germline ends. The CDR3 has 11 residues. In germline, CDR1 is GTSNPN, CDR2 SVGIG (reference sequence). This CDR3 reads CAWGGYYGYTF. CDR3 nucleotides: TGTGCCTGGGGAGGTTACTATGGCTACACCTTC. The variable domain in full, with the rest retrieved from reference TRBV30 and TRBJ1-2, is SQTIHQWPATLVQPVGSPLSLECTVEGTSNPNLYWYRQAAGRGLQLLFYSVGIGQISSEVPQNLSASRPQDRQFILSSKKLLLSDSGFYLCAWGGYYGYTFGSGTRLTVV.

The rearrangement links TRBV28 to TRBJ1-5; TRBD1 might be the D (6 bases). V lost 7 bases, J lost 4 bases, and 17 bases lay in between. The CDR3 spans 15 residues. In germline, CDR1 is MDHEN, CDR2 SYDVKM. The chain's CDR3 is CASTASGTPNQPQHF. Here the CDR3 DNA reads TGTGCCAGCACCGCCTCCGGGACACCGAATCAGCCCCAGCATTTT.

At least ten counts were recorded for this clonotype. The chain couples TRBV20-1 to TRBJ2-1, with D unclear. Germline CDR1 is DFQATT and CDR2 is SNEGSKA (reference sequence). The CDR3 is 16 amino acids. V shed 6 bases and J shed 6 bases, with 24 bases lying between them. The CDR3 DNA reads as TGCAGTGCCCCTCGAAGCCAGTTGGGATCGGGCAATGAGCAGTTCTTC. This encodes CSAPRSQLGSGNEQFF.

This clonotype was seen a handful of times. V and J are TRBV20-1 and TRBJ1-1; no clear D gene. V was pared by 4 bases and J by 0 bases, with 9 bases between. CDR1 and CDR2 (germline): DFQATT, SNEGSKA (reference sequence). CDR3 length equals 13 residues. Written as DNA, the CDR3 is TGCAGTGCTAAAGGTTGGTTGAACACTGAAGCTTTCTTT. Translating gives CSAKGWLNTEAFF.

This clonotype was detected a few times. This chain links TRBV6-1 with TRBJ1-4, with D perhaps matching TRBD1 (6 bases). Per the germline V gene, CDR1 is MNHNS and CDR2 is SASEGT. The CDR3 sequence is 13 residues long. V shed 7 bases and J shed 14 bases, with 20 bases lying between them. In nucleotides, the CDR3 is TGTGCCAGCAACAAAGGGAGGACAGTCCCGCTGTTTTTT. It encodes CASNKGRTVPLFF.

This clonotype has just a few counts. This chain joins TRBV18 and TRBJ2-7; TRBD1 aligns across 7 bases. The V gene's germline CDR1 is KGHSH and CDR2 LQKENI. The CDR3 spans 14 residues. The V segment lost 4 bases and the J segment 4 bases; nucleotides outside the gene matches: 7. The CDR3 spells CASSLYGTAYEQYF. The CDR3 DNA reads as TGTGCCAGCTCACTCTATGGGACAGCTTACGAGCAGTACTTC.

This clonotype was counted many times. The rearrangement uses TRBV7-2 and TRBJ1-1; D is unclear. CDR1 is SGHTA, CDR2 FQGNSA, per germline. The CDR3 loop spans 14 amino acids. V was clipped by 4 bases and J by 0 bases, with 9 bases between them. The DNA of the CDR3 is TGTGCCAGCAGCTCCGACGGCTTGAACACTGAAGCTTTCTTT. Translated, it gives CASSSDGLNTEAFF.

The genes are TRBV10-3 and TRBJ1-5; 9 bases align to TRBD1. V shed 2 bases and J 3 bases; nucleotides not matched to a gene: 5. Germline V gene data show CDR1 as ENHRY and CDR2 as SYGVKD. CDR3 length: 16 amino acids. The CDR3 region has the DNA TGTGCCATCAGTGAGGGGAGACAGGGGGTCAATCAGCCCCAGCATTTT. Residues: CAISEGRQGVNQPQHF.